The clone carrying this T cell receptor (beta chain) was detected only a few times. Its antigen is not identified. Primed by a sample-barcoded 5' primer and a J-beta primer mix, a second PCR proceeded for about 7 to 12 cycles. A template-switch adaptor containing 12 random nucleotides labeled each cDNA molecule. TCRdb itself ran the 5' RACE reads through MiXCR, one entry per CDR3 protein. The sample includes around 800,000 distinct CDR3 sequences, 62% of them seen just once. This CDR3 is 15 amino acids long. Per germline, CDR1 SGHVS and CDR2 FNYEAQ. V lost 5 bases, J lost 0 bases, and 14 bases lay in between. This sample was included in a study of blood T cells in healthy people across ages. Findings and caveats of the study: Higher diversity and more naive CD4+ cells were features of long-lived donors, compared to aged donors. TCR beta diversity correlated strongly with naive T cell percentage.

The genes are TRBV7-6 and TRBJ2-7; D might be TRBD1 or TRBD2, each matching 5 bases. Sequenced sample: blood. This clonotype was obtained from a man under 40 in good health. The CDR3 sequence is CASSPGSRSSYEQYF. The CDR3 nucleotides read TGTGCCAGCAGCCCAGGGAGTCGAAGCTCCTACGAGCAGTACTTC. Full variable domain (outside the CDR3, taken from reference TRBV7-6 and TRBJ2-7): GAGVSQSPRYKVTKRGQDVALRCDPISGHVSLYWYRQALGQGPEFLTYFNYEAQQDKSGLPNDRFSAERPEGSISTLTIQRTEQRDSAMYRCASSPGSRSSYEQYFGPGTRLTVT.